Listed below are T cell receptor beta chains from one sample, sequenced in a study of cytomegalovirus exposure and HLA in healthy donors. Produced via immunoSEQ multiplex PCR; TCRdb's table is partial and in-frame only. The table includes approximately 98,000 clones, about 94% detected once. The sample was PBMCs. Receptors were obtained from a young woman in good health and CMV-seronegative. Both conserved end residues are part of each CDR3. The order of the fields is clone size, V gene, J gene, D gene, CDR3 DNA, CDR3 protein. The D gene is left open where the match is weak. For some rows the clone size is stated as once, few or many, or as a class when expanded; others skip it.

NA,TRBV9,TRBJ1-4,NA,TGTGCCAGCAGCGCTCCGGGGGGTGATGAAAAACTGTTTTTT,CASSAPGGDEKLFF
NA,TRBV6-6,TRBJ2-7,TRBD1,TGTGCCAGCAGTTATGGACAGGGGCAATACGAGCAGTACTTC,CASSYGQGQYEQYF
NA,TRBV7-2,TRBJ2-2,NA,TGTGCCAGCAGCTTAGACCAGGGATTTTCCGGGGAGCTGTTTTTT,CASSLDQGFSGELFF
NA,TRBV7-6,TRBJ2-1,TRBD2,TGTGCCAGCAGTCCAGATAGCGGGGCTGCCTACAATGAGCAGTTCTTC,CASSPDSGAAYNEQFF
NA,TRBV4-1,TRBJ1-4,NA,TGCGCCAGCAGCCAAGATCTCCGGGAGGAGGGTGGGAGTGAAAAACTGTTTTTT,CASSQDLREEGGSEKLFF
NA,TRBV28,TRBJ1-6,TRBD1,TGTGCCAGCAGTTTGTCGGGACAGGGGAATTCACCCCTCCACTTT,CASSLSGQGNSPLHF
NA,TRBV25-1,TRBJ1-5,NA,TGTGCCAGCTCCGACTGGGGCAATCAGCCCCAGCATTTT,CASSDWGNQPQHF
once,TRBV7-2,TRBJ2-7,NA,TGTGCCAGCAGCTCAGGGGCCTACGAGCAGTACTTC,CASSSGAYEQYF
NA,TRBV5-5,TRBJ1-5,NA,TGTGCCAGCAGCTCGGGTGGAAGCAATCAGCCCCAGCATTTT,CASSSGGSNQPQHF
NA,TRBV9,TRBJ1-1,NA,TGTGCCAGCAGCCCACTCAGGTTAGTGAACACTGAAGCTTTCTTT,CASSPLRLVNTEAFF
NA,TRBV28,TRBJ2-7,NA,TGTGCCAGCAGTCCGTGGGGCAGGGGCATCGAAGGCGAGCAGTACTTC,CASSPWGRGIEGEQYF
NA,TRBV6-4,TRBJ2-3,TRBD2,TGTGCCAGCAGTGACTCGGGCGGGGGTGCAGATACGCAGTATTTT,CASSDSGGGADTQYF
once,TRBV2,TRBJ2-1,NA,TGTGCCAGCCGACTAACGTTGAGGCCCAATGAGCAGTTCTTC,CASRLTLRPNEQFF
NA,TRBV6-1,TRBJ1-5,NA,TGTGCCAGCACCCCGGGAAGCCAGCCCCAGCATTTT,CASTPGSQPQHF
NA,TRBV27,TRBJ2-3,NA,TGTGCCAGCAGTTTACACAGGGCGGGCACAGATACGCAGTATTTT,CASSLHRAGTDTQYF
NA,TRBV6-1,TRBJ1-2,TRBD1,TGTGCCAGCAGTCCTGACAGGGGGAAGGGGTATGGCTACACCTTC,CASSPDRGKGYGYTF
once,TRBV4-3,TRBJ2-3,TRBD2,TGCGCCAGCAGCTTTAATCTTCGCGGGGGGACCCCTGACATCTCAGATACGCAGTATTTT,CASSFNLRGGTPDISDTQYF
once,TRBV5-1,TRBJ2-7,TRBD1,TGCGCCAGCAGCTTTACCGGACAGGGGGGAGAGGAGCAGTACTTC,CASSFTGQGGEEQYF
NA,TRBV28,TRBJ2-1,NA,TGTGCCAGCAGACAAACAGGGGAGCAGTTCTTC,CASRQTGEQFF
NA,TRBV11-3,TRBJ2-7,NA,TGTGCCAGCAGCTTGGGTGATGTAGCCGAGGGAGTTTACGAGCAGTACTTC,CASSLGDVAEGVYEQYF
NA,TRBV7-2,TRBJ1-1,NA,TGTGCCAGCAGCTTAGTACTCAGACATGGGAACACTGAAGCTTTCTTT,CASSLVLRHGNTEAFF
NA,TRBV4-1,TRBJ1-1,NA,TGCGCCAGCAGCCGCGGAGCAGGGGATGACACTGAAGCTTTCTTT,CASSRGAGDDTEAFF
NA,TRBV7-2,TRBJ2-1,TRBD1,TGTGCCAGCAGCTTAGCTGGGACAGGGGTCAGCAATGAGCAGTTCTTC,CASSLAGTGVSNEQFF
once,TRBV19,TRBJ1-5,NA,TGTGCCAGTAGTATATCTCCTTCCGGTCAGCCCCAGCATTTT,CASSISPSGQPQHF